This T cell receptor (beta chain) was documented in a study of blood T cell repertoires in COVID-19. Background on the study: From the United States, Italy and Spain came samples of acute and convalescent COVID-19. The cDNA or gDNA used as material had been derived from T cells, B-cell-depleted T cells, or PBMCs.

In the original workflow: Researchers report that nucleated cell counts were estimated from reference gene primer amplification. The repertoire was sequenced with immunoSEQ multiplex PCR; TCRdb's copy has only in-frame clones and lacks some. That table supplies the V and J calls and clone size; D and trimming were determined from the DNA. The sample includes tens of thousands of clones, roughly 90% seen only once; the top ten take about 3.4%. The sample consisted of peripheral blood. The sequence derives from a man aged 45-65 years with active COVID-19.

CDR3 loop: CASSSGQGAAAEQFF. As DNA, the CDR3 is TGTGCCAGCAGTTCCGGACAGGGGGCGGCGGCTGAGCAGTTCTTC. This chain joins TRBV2 and TRBJ2-1, with 11 bases aligning to TRBD1. The germline CDR1 and CDR2 sequences are SNHLY and FYNNEI. The CDR3 sequence is 15 residues long. V was clipped by 5 bases and J by 9 bases; unmatched bases: 9.